This TCR beta chain was profiled in a study of blood T cells in healthy people across ages (dated by TCRdb to the mid-2010s). General notes on the study: Template switching captured roughly one uniquely barcoded TCR beta cDNA molecule per two T cells in model experiments. The study measured age-related changes in TCR beta repertoire diversity using deep sequencing normalized with unique cDNA molecular identifiers. Donors were grouped into four age groups: young (average 16 years), middle-aged (around 39), aged (around 62) and long-lived (approximately 78). To avoid experimental bias, donors of different ages were distributed randomly across sequencing lanes. The study analyzed two additional independent replicas of 1 million unique cDNA reads from the same blood draw for two donors, one aged 18 to 30 and one aged 80 or older. Results and caveats for the whole study, not just this receptor: Observed TCR beta diversity per million T cells fell roughly linearly with age, and a significant reduction was already apparent by age around 39. Bulk unsorted PBMC profiling prevented conclusive comparison of naive and antigen-experienced compartments. Observed TCR beta diversity correlated strongly with the percentage of naive T cells measured by flow cytometry. Total diversity estimates from one million sequenced T cells were considered lower bounds and underestimates. The long-lived group showed more naive CD4+ T cells, fewer expanded clones and increased TCR diversity than the aged group, suggesting age selection. The CMV infection status of donors was not known, potentially confounding age-related changes in expanded clonotypes.

Measured from the cysteine to the phenylalanine, the CDR3 is 16 residues long. The entry retains the CDR3 DNA only, 48 bases that are in frame from base 1. V is cut back by 0 bases and J by 2 bases, with 4 bases in the junction unmatched. As encoded in the germline V gene (reference sequence), CDR1 is GTSNPN while CDR2 is SVGIG. The library was produced with 5' RACE. TCRdb shows the sequencer as Illumina HiSeq 2500. A second about 7 to 12 cycle PCR used a sample-barcoded 5' primer and a J-beta primer mix. A template-switch 5' adaptor carrying 12 random nucleotides introduced a unique molecular identifier onto each TCR beta cDNA molecule. Each sample yielded at least 2.5 million CDR3-containing paired-end reads. The Mint cDNA synthesis kit, primed by a TRBC-specific oligonucleotide, was used to synthesize first-strand cDNA from all RNA. Following uracil-DNA glycosylase treatment, all cDNA underwent a first 18-cycle PCR with the universal primers M1SS and BC2_uni_R. The authors' analysis ran thus. For normalization, 1 million high-quality reads, each with a distinct molecular identifier, were randomly selected from each sample. Reads sharing molecular identifiers were discarded rather than binned into consensus sequences. MiTCR, with a Q25 quality threshold and the strictest error-elimination algorithm, was used for CDR3 identification, clonotype clustering and error correction. A nonparametric unseen species model with Euler transformation was used to estimate lower-bound total TCR beta diversity. Clones were called with MiXCR by TCRdb after fastp trimmed the public reads at Q25, and only in-frame beta chains were retained. Rows are combined by CDR3 protein, so each entry shows the most common genes and DNA. These V and J calls are TCRdb output, not the study's own analysis. The sample table lists approximately 810,000 distinct CDR3 sequences, under 30% of them with a count of one. The leading ten clones occupy 17% of the sample.

The roughly 39 donors, aged roughly 6 to 100 years, were systemically healthy Caucasian individuals from Russia. Each donor gave roughly 9.5 milliliters of peripheral blood, collected into EDTA-treated Vacutainer tubes. PBMCs were isolated by Ficoll-Paque density-gradient centrifugation, with at least 6 million obtained per sample. Trizol reagent was used to extract total RNA from PBMCs, with at least 6 micrograms per sample. For every donor, an aliquot of PBMCs went through flow cytometry to measure the percentages of naive CD45RAhigh/CD27high T cells. This clonotype was observed a handful of times. This receptor's antigen is unknown. No much larger clone is present one base from it, and per-base qualities are unavailable.

This TCR derives from an elderly woman in good health. The chain uses TRBV30 and TRBJ2-6; the junction holds 7 bases that match TRBD2. Sequencing used blood. This receptor carries the CDR3 CAWSVLGTTGANVLTF. The DNA reads TGTGCCTGGAGTGTACTTGGGACTACTGGGGCCAACGTCCTGACTTTC. With the rest looked up from the reference TRBV30 and TRBJ2-6 genes rather than sequenced, the full variable domain is SQTIHQWPATLVQPVGSPLSLECTVEGTSNPNLYWYRQAAGRGLQLLFYSVGIGQISSEVPQNLSASRPQDRQFILSSKKLLLSDSGFYLCAWSVLGTTGANVLTFGAGSRLTVL.